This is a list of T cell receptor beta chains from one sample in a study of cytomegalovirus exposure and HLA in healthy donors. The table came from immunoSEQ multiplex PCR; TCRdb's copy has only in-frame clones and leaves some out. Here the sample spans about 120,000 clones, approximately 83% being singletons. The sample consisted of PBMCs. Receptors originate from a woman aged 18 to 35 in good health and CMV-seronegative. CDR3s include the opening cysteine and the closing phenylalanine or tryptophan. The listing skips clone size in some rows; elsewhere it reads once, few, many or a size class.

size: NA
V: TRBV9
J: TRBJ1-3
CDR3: CASSVGQGLNTIYF

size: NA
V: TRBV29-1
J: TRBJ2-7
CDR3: CSVGLQGGNFGYEQYF

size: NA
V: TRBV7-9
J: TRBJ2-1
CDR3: CASSLEAGNAYNEQFF

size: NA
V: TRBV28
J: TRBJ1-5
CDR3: CASSPLQVLNQPQHF

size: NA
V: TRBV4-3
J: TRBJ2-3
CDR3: CASSQRASGGADTQYF

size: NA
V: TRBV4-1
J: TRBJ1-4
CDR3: CASSPQMNEKLFF

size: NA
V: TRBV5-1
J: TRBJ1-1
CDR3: CASSLSRARITEAFF

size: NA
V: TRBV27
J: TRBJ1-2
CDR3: CASSLYSPGTGPISF

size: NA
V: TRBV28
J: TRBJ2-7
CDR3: CASSTLAGSHEQYF

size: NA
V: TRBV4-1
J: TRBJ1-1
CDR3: CASSPDRGDTEAFF

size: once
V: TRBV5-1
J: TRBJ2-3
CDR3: CASSAEGTDTQYF

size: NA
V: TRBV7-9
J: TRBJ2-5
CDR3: CASSSLGRGSQETQYF

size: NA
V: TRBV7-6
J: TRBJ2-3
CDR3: CASRTGRTDTQYF

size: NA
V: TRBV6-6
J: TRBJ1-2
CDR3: CASRPLPGQGLVGYTF

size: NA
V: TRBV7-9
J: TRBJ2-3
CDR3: CASSLEGTSGSTDTQYF

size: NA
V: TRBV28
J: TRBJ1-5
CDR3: CASSLGQGNQPQHF

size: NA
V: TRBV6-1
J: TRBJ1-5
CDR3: CASSENRYSNQPQHF

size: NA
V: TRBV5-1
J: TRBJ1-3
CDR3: CASSQDPSSGNTIYF

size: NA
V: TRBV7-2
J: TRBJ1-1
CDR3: CASSSHRGKNTEAFF

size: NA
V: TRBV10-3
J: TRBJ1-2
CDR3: CAITPSGWEPGYGYTF

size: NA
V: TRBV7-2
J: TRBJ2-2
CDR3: CASSLMRNTGELFF

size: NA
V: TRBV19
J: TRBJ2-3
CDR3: CASSDRETDTQYF

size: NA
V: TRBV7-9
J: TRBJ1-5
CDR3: CASSSDRVHQPQHF

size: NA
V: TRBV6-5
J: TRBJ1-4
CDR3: CASSTNMNTNEKLFF

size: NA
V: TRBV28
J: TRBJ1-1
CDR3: CASSLEGGQLNTEAFF

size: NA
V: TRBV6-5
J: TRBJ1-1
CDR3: CASSPRTGGYTEAFF

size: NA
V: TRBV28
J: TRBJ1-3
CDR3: CASSLNWGGLGNTIYF

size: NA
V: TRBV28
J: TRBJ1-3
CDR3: CASSLRGGSSGNTIYF

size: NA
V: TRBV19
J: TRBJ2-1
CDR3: CASSTISRRGGEQFF

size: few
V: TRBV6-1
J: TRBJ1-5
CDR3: CASIEYSNQPQHF

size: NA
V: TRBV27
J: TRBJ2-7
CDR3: CASSPMALAGGTYEQYF

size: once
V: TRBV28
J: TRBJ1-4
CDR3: CASSLRYHEKLFF